This T cell receptor beta chain was captured by sequencing in a study of cytomegalovirus exposure and HLA in healthy donors. Study-level points and caveats: Available immune exposure information was restricted to CMV serostatus only. The authors considered a cluster of highly shared sequence variants likely to be a sequencing artifact. According to the study, roughly 160 TCR beta chains were cytomegalovirus-associated.

The PCR was carried out with 60 Vbeta primers and 13 Jbeta primers. Assay used: immunoSEQ multiplex PCR; TCRdb lists only in-frame clones, some missing. Of about 160,000 clones in the sample, roughly 82% were seen once. This clone was picked up a small number of times. Antigen unknown. Germline trimming cut 5 bases from V and 7 bases from J; bases unmatched to any gene: 9. The germline V gene encodes CDR1 LNHDA and CDR2 SQIVND (reference sequence). The CDR3 totals 15 residues. Specimen: PBMCs. The clonotype originates from a woman aged 50 to 65 in good health and CMV-seropositive. The rearrangement joins TRBV19 to TRBJ2-2; 8 bases agree with TRBD2. The CDR3, as DNA: TGTGCCAGTAGTGCCGGGACTAGAAAGTTCGGGGAGCTGTTTTTT. Translated: CASSAGTRKFGELFF.